This TCR beta chain was identified in a study of blood T cell repertoires in COVID-19. Study at large: Researchers got acute and convalescent COVID-19 samples from the United States, Italy and Spain. The analysed material was cDNA or gDNA that came from T cells, B-cell-depleted T cells, or PBMCs.

Authors' methods: Quantification of nucleated cells was approximated via reference gene primer amplification. Repertoires were generated with immunoSEQ multiplex PCR, while TCRdb's copy carries only in-frame clones and drops some. V and J calls and clone size are given by that table; D and trimming were obtained from the DNA. The repertoire holds about 230,000 clones, under 90% seen once, with roughly 10% in the top ten. In Seattle, patients joined the study during active infection and were tracked longitudinally. The CDR3 is made up of 13 amino acids. Trimming cost V 3 bases and J 13 bases; bases outside gene matches: 3.

Sequenced material: peripheral blood. The TCR comes from a man in his fifties with COVID-19, enrolled during active disease. The chain uses TRBV12-3 or TRBV12-4 and TRBJ1-6; TRBD1 matches at 10 bases. In DNA, the CDR3 is TGTGCCAGCAGTTTGGGGGGACAGGGGCCCCTCCACTTT. Its protein is CASSLGGQGPLHF.